This note documents a single T cell receptor beta chain sequence. Healthy Caucasians from Russia aged roughly 6 to 95 served as donors. The data were taken from a study of blood T cells in healthy people across ages. Study summary: Per every two T cells, about one barcoded beta molecule was captured by template switching.

Trimming took 5 bases from V and 8 from J, leaving 9 bases between them. Looked up from germline, CDR1 is SQVTM and CDR2 is ANQGSEA. The CDR3 length is 11 residues. With a J-beta primer mix and a sample-barcoded 5' primer, a second PCR ran 7 to 11 cycles. Each cDNA molecule was tagged by a template-switch adaptor that had 12 random nucleotides. TCRdb called the 5' RACE reads again in MiXCR, with one record for every CDR3 protein. In the table there are about a million distinct CDR3 sequences, about 51% of which are singletons. This clonotype was obtained from a woman in her sixties or seventies in good health. The sample taken for sequencing was blood. The chain links TRBV29-1 to TRBJ2-2; D gene uncertain. Here the CDR3 reads CSVLRLGELFF. DNA for the CDR3: TGCAGCGTTCTGAGGTTGGGGGAGCTGTTTTTT.